This note documents a single T cell receptor (beta chain) sequence. Its antigen is currently unknown. The sample is drawn from a study of T cell repertoires in cytomegalovirus infection. About the research overall: CMV epitopes, recently identified HLA-C-restricted and well-studied HLA-B-restricted, were used. Public TCR beta signatures were indicative of both CMV infection and a matching HLA type.

TCRdb independently ran MiXCR on the reads; one entry per CDR3 protein. The sample yields about 830,000 distinct CDR3 sequences, roughly 33% seen once. The CDR3 consists of 16 residues. Trimming took 7 bases from V and 2 from J, leaving 19 bases between them. Study-level findings and limits: The cumulative frequency of public TCR beta families identified carriers of CMV plus the relevant HLA. HLA-C-restricted CMV-specific TCR beta clonotypes prevailed in the ex vivo response.

The starting material was cultured CD8+ T cells from PBMCs, obtained from culture after CMV antigen stimulation. The chain uses TRBV12-3 or TRBV12-4 and TRBJ2-3; D might be TRBD2 (6 bases). The receptor's source is a human donor in good health (CMV status not recorded). Some clones in this sample may be carry-over from other donors' samples. This CDR3 is CASTLGRGGITDTQYF. CDR3 nucleotides: TGTGCCAGCACCCTCGGGCGGGGAGGTATCACAGATACGCAGTATTTT.